The source of this TCR beta chain is a study of T cell changes during pregnancy in multiple sclerosis (dated by TCRdb to the late 2010s). As for the study more broadly: The study looked at changes in the T cell repertoire across pregnancy in women with multiple sclerosis.

The library was prepared using the immunoSEQ multiplex PCR assay. Drawn from immuneACCESS, this table holds only the in-frame rearrangements with V and J called that TCRdb kept. Clones are partly lost; checked studies trace under half to an unresolved V gene and leave the rest unexplained. This sample comprises tens of thousands of clones, more than 85% of them detected only once. The ten largest clones capture 5.5% of the sample. Points on this clone: The clone's antigen remains unknown. No much larger clone exists at a distance of one base, and base qualities are not known.

Looking up the germline V gene yields CDR1 SGHDN and CDR2 FVKESK. CDR3 length: 13 amino acids, cysteine to phenylalanine. Only CDR3 DNA is held: 39 bases, read in frame from base 1. V lost 4 bases and J lost 7 bases; the stretch between them is 13 bases long. This clonotype was obtained from a female donor with multiple sclerosis, enrolled in a pregnancy study. The V and J segments used are TRBV14 and TRBJ1-2; the D gene is unclear. This specimen was CD8+ T cells from peripheral blood mononuclear cells, taken in the third trimester of pregnancy. The CDR3 protein is CASSPLTTGGYTF. In nucleotide form, the sequence is TGTGCCAGCAGCCCCTTAACAACGGGTGGCTACACCTTC.